Below, 8 T cell receptor beta chains from the same sample are listed, as sequenced in a study of T cells after yellow fever vaccination. TCRdb redid the calling of the 5' RACE reads with MiXCR, one entry per CDR3 protein. The sample records 300,000 to 400,000 distinct CDR3 sequences, around 3.9% being singletons. Sequenced here: PBMCs, sampled 5 days after the yellow fever booster vaccination. These receptors were collected from a man younger than 35 who received the YFV17D yellow fever vaccine.

This chain uses TRBV11-2 with TRBJ2-5; D gene ambiguous. The CDR3 has 11 residues. Per germline, CDR1 SGHAT and CDR2 FQNNGV. Trimming stripped 5 bases from V and 7 bases from J, with 8 bases between. CDR3 DNA: TGTGCCAGCAGCACAGTGGGGACCCAGTACTTC. It translates to CASSTVGTQYF.

This clonotype was seen only a few times. CDR3 in amino acids: CASSPGGREGTGELFF. As DNA, the CDR3 is TGCGCCAGCAGCCCCGGGGGGAGGGAGGGTACCGGGGAGCTGTTTTTT. This chain links TRBV4-3 with TRBJ2-2; 7 positions agree with TRBD2. Trimming cost V 4 bases and J 5 bases; bases outside gene matches: 10. CDR3 length: 16 amino acids. Germline assignment: CDR1 LGHNA and CDR2 YSLEER.

This clonotype was counted a few times. The chain joins TRBV5-1 to TRBJ1-4, with a possible D match to TRBD1 (5 bases). This CDR3 has 17 residues. The V end lost 4 bases, the J end lost 8 bases, and 24 bases lay between the germline ends. From germline, CDR1 is SGHRS and CDR2 YFSETQ. The CDR3 reads CASSQQPGTPGNEKLFF. CDR3 DNA sequence: TGCGCCAGCAGCCAGCAACCCGGGACTCCAGGAAACGAAAAACTGTTTTTT.

The rearrangement joins TRBV20-1 to TRBJ2-7; 8 nucleotides align to TRBD1. V shed 0 bases and J 7 bases; nucleotides not matched to a gene: 5. Germline CDR1 DFQATT, CDR2 SNEGSKA (reference sequence). There are 13 residues in the CDR3. The CDR3 bases are TGCAGTGCTAGAGATGGGTGGACAGGGGAGCAGTACTTC. Protein: CSARDGWTGEQYF.

This clonotype occurred a few times. This sequence joins TRBV7-6 and TRBJ1-5; D call uncertain. The V and J ends lost 1 base and 6 bases respectively, with 7 bases between them. CDR1 is SGHVS, CDR2 FNYEAQ, per germline. The CDR3 length is 13 residues. CDR3 residues: CASSLEEGQPQHF. Written as DNA, the CDR3 is TGTGCCAGCAGCTTAGAAGAGGGTCAGCCCCAGCATTTT. Variable domain in full (rest from reference TRBV7-6 and TRBJ1-5): GAGVSQSPRYKVTKRGQDVALRCDPISGHVSLYWYRQALGQGPEFLTYFNYEAQQDKSGLPNDRFSAERPEGSISTLTIQRTEQRDSAMYRCASSLEEGQPQHFGDGTRLSIL.

Only a few counts were recorded for this clonotype. V gene TRBV2 combines with J gene TRBJ1-1; D is possibly TRBD1 (5 bases). CDR1 is SNHLY, CDR2 FYNNEI, per germline. V lost 11 bases, J lost 7 bases, and 17 bases lay in between. CDR3 length equals 12 residues. The chain's CDR3 is CAGVGVGVEAFF. The CDR3, as DNA: TGTGCCGGTGTGGGGGTCGGGGTTGAAGCTTTCTTT. The variable domain in full, with the rest retrieved from reference TRBV2 and TRBJ1-1, is EPEVTQTPSHQVTQMGQEVILRCVPISNHLYFYWYRQILGQKVEFLVSFYNNEISEKSEIFDDQFSVERPDGSNFTLKIRSTKLEDSAMYFCAGVGVGVEAFFGQGTRLTVV.

There are many counts of this clonotype. Relative to the germline gene, one junction end is altered; a read error may explain this. The chain uses TRBV3-1 and TRBJ2-7, with 8 bases aligning to TRBD2. Per the germline V gene, CDR1 is LGHDT and CDR2 is YNNKEL (reference sequence). The CDR3 is made up of 13 amino acids. CDR3 residues: CASTRTSSHEQYF. CDR3 nucleotides: TGTGCCAGCACCCGGACTAGCTCCCACGAGCAGTACTTC.

This clonotype has just a few counts. The chain links TRBV5-1 to TRBJ2-3, with D possibly TRBD1 on 6 matching bases. V lost 3 bases and J 3 bases, leaving 17 bases between the germline ends. This CDR3 comprises 16 residues. Germline assignment: CDR1 SGHRS and CDR2 YFSETQ. This chain's CDR3 is CASSSAQGTLTDTQYF. CDR3 nucleotide sequence: TGCGCCAGCAGCTCAGCCCAGGGGACATTAACAGATACGCAGTATTTT.